Listed below are T cell receptor beta chains from one sample, sequenced in a study of blood T cells in healthy people across ages. TCRdb used MiXCR to reprocess the 5' RACE reads, holding one entry per CDR3 protein. The table shows about 1.1 million distinct CDR3 sequences, with roughly two fifths occurring only once. Sequenced sample: blood. The source of these receptors is a man aged 18 to 35 in good health. Each CDR3 is given with its conserved first and last residue. Fields, in order: V gene, D gene, J gene, clone size, CDR3 DNA, CDR3 protein. The D gene is left open where the match is weak. Clone size appears in some rows only: once, few, many, or a class for an expanded clone.

v_gene: TRBV20-1; d_gene: -; j_gene: TRBJ1-6; abundance: -; CDR3nt: TGCAGTGCTAGCGACAGTGAGGACTACTATAATTCACCCCTCCACTTT; CDR3aa: CSASDSEDYYNSPLHF
v_gene: TRBV5-1; d_gene: TRBD2; j_gene: TRBJ2-3; abundance: -; CDR3nt: TGCGCCAGCAGCTTGTCTCCTAGCGGGGCGGATACGCAGTATTTT; CDR3aa: CASSLSPSGADTQYF
v_gene: TRBV27; d_gene: -; j_gene: TRBJ2-5; abundance: few; CDR3nt: TGTGCCAGCAGTTCCCCCAGGGGTGAGACCCAGTACTTC; CDR3aa: CASSSPRGETQYF
v_gene: TRBV7-9; d_gene: TRBD1; j_gene: TRBJ2-7; abundance: few; CDR3nt: TGTGCCAGCAGCTTAGAGGGACAGGGTCACGAGCAGTACTTC; CDR3aa: CASSLEGQGHEQYF
v_gene: TRBV7-2; d_gene: -; j_gene: TRBJ1-2; abundance: few; CDR3nt: TGTGCCAGCAGCTTTCAAAGCCCATACTCTGGCGGCTACACCTTC; CDR3aa: CASSFQSPYSGGYTF
v_gene: TRBV6-2/TRBV6-3; d_gene: -; j_gene: TRBJ1-2; abundance: -; CDR3nt: TGTGCCAGCAGTTACAGCTCCTCGGGTAACTATGGCTACACCTTC; CDR3aa: CASSYSSSGNYGYTF
v_gene: TRBV5-6; d_gene: TRBD1; j_gene: TRBJ1-5; abundance: few; CDR3nt: TGTGCCAGCAGCTTGTGGGGACAGGGTGGTAATCAGCCCCAGCATTTT; CDR3aa: CASSLWGQGGNQPQHF
v_gene: TRBV6-5; d_gene: -; j_gene: TRBJ2-2; abundance: -; CDR3nt: TGTGCCAGCCGAGCAGGGTCGGACACCGGGGAGCTGTTTTTT; CDR3aa: CASRAGSDTGELFF
v_gene: TRBV21-1; d_gene: -; j_gene: TRBJ2-7; abundance: -; CDR3nt: TGTGCCAGCAGCAAAACCCGTTCCCTTTCCAGGCGGTCCTCCTACGAGCAGTACTTC; CDR3aa: CASSKTRSLSRRSSYEQYF
v_gene: TRBV27; d_gene: -; j_gene: TRBJ1-1; abundance: -; CDR3nt: TGTGCCAGCAGCCTCCGACAGGCGGCAAGGGAAGCTTTCTTT; CDR3aa: CASSLRQAAREAFF
v_gene: TRBV6-5; d_gene: -; j_gene: TRBJ1-1; abundance: few; CDR3nt: TGTGCCGGCTGGGAAAATACTGAAGCTTTCTTT; CDR3aa: CAGWENTEAFF
v_gene: TRBV3-1; d_gene: -; j_gene: TRBJ2-7; abundance: -; CDR3nt: TGTGCCAGCAGCCATGGAAGAAGTAATGAGCAGTACTTC; CDR3aa: CASSHGRSNEQYF
v_gene: TRBV23-1; d_gene: -; j_gene: TRBJ1-2; abundance: -; CDR3nt: TGCGCCAGCAGTCAATCGCCAACAAGGGCCTCAAACCACTATGGCTACACCTTC; CDR3aa: CASSQSPTRASNHYGYTF
v_gene: TRBV12-3/TRBV12-4; d_gene: TRBD1; j_gene: TRBJ1-5; abundance: -; CDR3nt: TGTGCCAGCAGCCGCGGGACAGCAAATCAGCCCCAGCATTTT; CDR3aa: CASSRGTANQPQHF
v_gene: TRBV7-3; d_gene: -; j_gene: TRBJ1-4; abundance: -; CDR3nt: TGTGCCAGCAGCTTAACGTCCGGGGCTCGGACCAATAATGAAAAACTGTTTTTT; CDR3aa: CASSLTSGARTNNEKLFF
v_gene: TRBV7-3; d_gene: -; j_gene: TRBJ1-6; abundance: few; CDR3nt: TGTGCCAGCAGCATCTCCACAGGGAGGCTAAATTCACCCCTCCACTTT; CDR3aa: CASSISTGRLNSPLHF
v_gene: TRBV7-8; d_gene: TRBD2; j_gene: TRBJ2-1; abundance: few; CDR3nt: TGTGCCAGCAGCTTTTCTCTCCGACTAGCGTCGAGCTCCTACAATGAGCAGTTCTTC; CDR3aa: CASSFSLRLASSSYNEQFF